These T cell receptor beta chains were read from a single sample in a study of regulatory T cells in long-lasting Graves disease. Each CDR3 protein is one row after TCRdb ran MiXCR on the multiplex PCR reads. Here the sample spans roughly 450,000 distinct CDR3 sequences, about a fifth being singletons. The sample consisted of peripheral blood mononuclear cells (PBMCs), taken when the disease was refractory, from a patient treated with antithyroid drugs. The receptors here all came from a female donor with Graves disease. The conserved cysteine and the conserved F or W are not part of the CDR3 here. Clone sizes are given selectively: once, few, many, or a class where the clone is expanded.

TRBJ1-2 TRBV6-1 many ASTLAAGNGYT
TRBJ2-5 TRBV20-1 few SAPKTTSGRAETQY
TRBJ1-1 TRBV30 . AWSSPVGDNTEAF
TRBJ1-1 TRBV11-2 many ASRPAGTGGLVAL
TRBJ2-5 TRBV20-1 . SASDRRPETQY
TRBJ1-2 TRBV28 once ASSTGRTSYGYT
TRBJ1-1 TRBV2 many ASSVKGGRPEAF
TRBJ2-4 TRBV9 . ASSVGSKNIQY
TRBJ1-2 TRBV27 . ASSWDRGNS
TRBJ2-1 TRBV28 . ASSEAGGTLLDEQF
TRBJ2-7 TRBV20-1 few SARDPTGTYEQY
TRBJ2-2 TRBV6-2/TRBV6-3 . ASSVAGYTGELF
TRBJ2-5 TRBV7-2 . ASSLALRAQETQY
TRBJ2-7 TRBV6-2/TRBV6-3 once ASRAGGQGPYEQY
TRBJ2-5 TRBV11-2 many ASSLAGRGQETQY
TRBJ2-7 TRBV29-1 many SVERPTSEQY
TRBJ2-7 TRBV27 few ASSLRGTGTYEQY
TRBJ2-1 TRBV20-1 many SAPRAGGPYNEQF
TRBJ2-7 TRBV28 few ASRNPQGGEQY
TRBJ2-7 TRBV28 many ASSLSPNSYKQY
TRBJ1-1 TRBV30 few AWSPWEGAMNTEAF
TRBJ2-7 TRBV28 many ASSLFQGAGGHEQY
TRBJ1-5 TRBV19 few ASSLDVDRGQH
TRBJ1-1 TRBV6-1 . ASRGTGGNTEAF
TRBJ1-2 TRBV20-1 . SGQQTGYGYT
TRBJ1-3 TRBV14 . ASSHSLTIY
TRBJ1-2 TRBV28 many ASSPIGHGYT
TRBJ2-5 TRBV3-1 many ASSQVGYASKETQY
TRBJ2-7 TRBV7-8 many ASLSGGGHEQY
TRBJ2-5 TRBV25-1 . ASSEALQETQY
TRBJ2-7 TRBV14 . ASSQMGLAAHEQY
TRBJ2-7 TRBV29-1 . SVEVRGVYEQY
TRBJ2-2 TRBV4-3 . ASSQDQNVGELF